This is a list of T cell receptor beta chains from one sample in a study of OX40 agonist ivuxolimab in advanced cancers. This table comes from immunoSEQ multiplex PCR, and its TCRdb copy is limited to in-frame clones, with some not included. Among tens of thousands of clones listed, 83% were seen once. Source: CD4+ or CD8+ T cells sorted from blood, taken in a trial of the OX40 agonist ivuxolimab. All receptors derive from an adult with an advanced solid tumor such as melanoma, head and neck, liver or kidney cancer. Both conserved end residues are part of each CDR3. D genes are given only for firm matches. Size values are once, few and many counts, or a class for expanded clones, and some rows have none.

d_gene: NA
v_gene: TRBV25-1
j_gene: TRBJ2-7
abundance: once
CDR3aa: CASSESLGEIYEQYF
CDR3nt: TGTGCCAGCAGTGAATCCCTGGGAGAAATATACGAGCAGTACTTC

d_gene: NA
v_gene: TRBV7-8
j_gene: TRBJ2-5
abundance: NA
CDR3aa: CASSLASRETQYF
CDR3nt: TGTGCCAGCAGCTTAGCCAGCAGGGAGACCCAGTACTTC

d_gene: NA
v_gene: TRBV14
j_gene: TRBJ1-3
abundance: NA
CDR3aa: CASSQRPTAANTIYF
CDR3nt: TGTGCCAGCAGCCAACGGCCAACAGCTGCAAACACCATATATTTT

d_gene: TRBD2
v_gene: TRBV5-4
j_gene: TRBJ2-7
abundance: NA
CDR3aa: CASSPGLAGAVEQYF
CDR3nt: TGTGCCAGCAGCCCCGGACTAGCGGGAGCGGTGGAGCAGTACTTC

d_gene: NA
v_gene: TRBV4-2
j_gene: TRBJ2-7
abundance: NA
CDR3aa: CASSQDPTEGYEQYF
CDR3nt: TGTGCCAGCAGCCAAGATCCCACCGAGGGTTACGAGCAGTACTTC

d_gene: TRBD2
v_gene: TRBV7-9
j_gene: TRBJ2-7
abundance: NA
CDR3aa: CASSLVRAGGPRDEQYF
CDR3nt: TGTGCCAGCAGCTTAGTAAGGGCGGGAGGGCCCAGGGACGAGCAGTACTTC

d_gene: NA
v_gene: TRBV14
j_gene: TRBJ2-3
abundance: NA
CDR3aa: CASSQDYGDTQYF
CDR3nt: TGTGCCAGCAGCCAAGATTACGGGGATACGCAGTATTTT

d_gene: NA
v_gene: TRBV27
j_gene: TRBJ1-2
abundance: NA
CDR3aa: CASSFRGDGYTF
CDR3nt: TGTGCCAGCAGTTTCCGCGGGGATGGCTACACCTTC

d_gene: NA
v_gene: TRBV21-1
j_gene: TRBJ2-1
abundance: NA
CDR3aa: CASRKVGGLRSYNEQFF
CDR3nt: TGTGCCAGCAGAAAAGTGGGCGGTCTTCGCTCCTACAATGAGCAGTTCTTC

d_gene: NA
v_gene: TRBV7-9
j_gene: TRBJ2-5
abundance: NA
CDR3aa: CASSLAGLFQETQYF
CDR3nt: TGTGCCAGCAGCTTAGCGGGGCTTTTCCAAGAGACCCAGTACTTC

d_gene: TRBD2
v_gene: TRBV5-6
j_gene: TRBJ2-7
abundance: many
CDR3aa: CASSLRPGSGRYEQYF
CDR3nt: TGTGCCAGCAGCTTGCGGCCGGGTAGCGGGAGGTACGAGCAGTACTTC

d_gene: NA
v_gene: TRBV7-9
j_gene: TRBJ2-1
abundance: NA
CDR3aa: CASSYYQGNEQFF
CDR3nt: TGTGCCAGCAGCTATTATCAGGGTAATGAGCAGTTCTTC

d_gene: NA
v_gene: TRBV5-4
j_gene: TRBJ2-5
abundance: NA
CDR3aa: CASSSQGPETQYF
CDR3nt: TGTGCCAGCAGCTCACAGGGTCCGGAGACCCAGTACTTC

d_gene: NA
v_gene: TRBV6-1
j_gene: TRBJ1-2
abundance: few
CDR3aa: CASSELGSGGYTF
CDR3nt: TGTGCCAGCAGTGAATTGGGGTCGGGTGGCTACACCTTC